Presented here are 23 T cell receptor beta chains from one specimen sequenced in a study of vaccination effects on CD4 cells after COVID-19. These receptors' antigens are unknown. Pools of viral peptides were used by the ViraFEST assay to expand antigen-specific CD4+ T cells ahead of sequencing. Cultured cells yielded isolated CD4+ T cells after 10 to 11 days. The participants, recipients of two vaccine doses, got either BNT162b2 or mRNA-1273. Assay used: immunoSEQ multiplex PCR; TCRdb lists only in-frame clones, some missing. Among around 25,000 clones listed, over 60% were seen once. This specimen was CD4+ T cells from PBMCs cultured with SARS-CoV-2 spike peptides, taken after COVID-19 vaccination. The receptors come from a human donor who received a COVID-19 vaccine. Some clones in this sample may be carry-over from other donors' samples.

This sequence joins TRBV10-3 and TRBJ1-1; TRBD1 might be the D (6 bases). The germline CDR1 and CDR2 sequences are ENHRY and SYGVKD. The CDR3 sequence is 16 residues long. The V gene lost 2 bases and the J gene lost 1 base, with 14 bases spanning the gap. The CDR3 loop is CAISERAGATNTEAFF. The CDR3, as DNA: TGTGCCATCAGTGAGCGGGCAGGGGCTACGAACACTGAAGCTTTCTTT.

This clone is medium-sized in the sample. The chain links TRBV27 to TRBJ2-1, with a possible D match to TRBD1 (6 bases). Germline V gene lookup returns CDR1 MNHEY and CDR2 SMNVEV (reference sequence). The CDR3 totals 16 residues. The V end lost 6 bases, the J end lost 2 bases, and 17 bases lay between the germline ends. The CDR3 DNA reads TGTGCCAGCAGCCAACAGGGAAGTTGGGCCTACAATGAGCAGTTCTTC. It translates to CASSQQGSWAYNEQFF.

A single count supports this clone. The V and J genes are TRBV9 and TRBJ1-6, with D hard to call. There are 15 residues in the CDR3. Germline CDR1 is SGDLS and CDR2 is YYNGEE. Trimming cost V 0 bases and J 3 bases, with 7 bases left between them. The CDR3 loop reads CASSVGANYNSPLHF. In nucleotides, the CDR3 is TGTGCCAGCAGCGTAGGAGCGAACTATAATTCACCCCTCCACTTT.

The V and J genes are TRBV28 and TRBJ1-2, with a possible D match to TRBD1 (5 bases). Germline CDR1 reads MDHEN; CDR2 reads SYDVKM. The CDR3 is made up of 13 amino acids. V dropped 3 bases and J dropped 14 bases, with 19 bases sitting between them. CDR3 nucleotide sequence: TGTGCCAGCAGTTTGGATATTTGGAGGGGAGGGACCTTC. This codes for CASSLDIWRGGTF.

CDR3 sequence: CASSERRGQFNQPQHF. As DNA, the CDR3 is TGTGCCAGCAGTGAGAGAAGGGGACAGTTCAATCAGCCCCAGCATTTT. V and J are TRBV2 and TRBJ1-5, with 7 bases identical to TRBD1. V shed 3 bases, J shed 3 bases, and the junction held 8 bases outside the gene matches. CDR1 is SNHLY and CDR2 is FYNNEI in the germline V gene. The length of the CDR3 is 16 residues.

The V call is TRBV28, the J call TRBJ2-5; 10 nucleotides match TRBD1. Germline V gives CDR1 MDHEN, CDR2 SYDVKM. V lost 5 bases and J lost 5; bases outside the gene matches: 14. This CDR3 region has 17 residues. The CDR3 bases are TGTGCCAGCAGTGGGGCTGTCGGGACAGGGGTGGGTGAGACCCAGTACTTC. It translates to CASSGAVGTGVGETQYF.

V gene TRBV18 combines with J gene TRBJ1-1; D not resolved. The CDR3 has 13 residues. Germline V gene lookup returns CDR1 KGHSH and CDR2 LQKENI. With 2 bases removed from V and 1 base from J, the gap between germline ends came to 5 bases. CDR3 sequence reads: CASSPIRNTEAFF. In nucleotides, the CDR3 is TGTGCCAGCTCACCAATCCGGAACACTGAAGCTTTCTTT.

The rearrangement uses TRBV6-6 and TRBJ2-1; D is possibly TRBD1 or TRBD2 (6 bases each). V lost 6 bases to trimming and J lost 7 bases, with 22 bases between them. Germline CDR1 is MNHNY and CDR2 is SVGAGI (reference sequence). The CDR3 has 16 residues. CDR3 residues: CASRLGGGVAPNEQFF. CDR3 DNA: TGTGCCAGCAGACTCGGAGGGGGAGTGGCTCCTAATGAGCAGTTCTTC.

This clone was counted a single time. J is TRBJ2-3 and V is TRBV5-1; D may be TRBD1 (5 bases). Per germline, CDR1 SGHRS and CDR2 YFSETQ. The CDR3 is made up of 15 amino acids. Between the trimmed V and J ends, which lost 0 bases and 2 bases, there was a span of 10 bases. CDR3 in DNA: TGCGCCAGCAGCTTGGCACCAGGGAACACAGATACGCAGTATTTT. This gives the protein CASSLAPGNTDTQYF.

The chain couples TRBV28 to TRBJ1-1; D gene uncertain. In germline, CDR1 is MDHEN, CDR2 SYDVKM. V was trimmed by 6 bases and J by 1 base, leaving 15 bases between them. This CDR3 is built from 15 residues. The CDR3 sequence is CASSPPGVGNTEAFF. The CDR3 nucleotides are TGTGCCAGCAGCCCGCCCGGGGTAGGGAACACTGAAGCTTTCTTT.

The chain has TRBV19 and TRBJ1-5; D might be TRBD1 (6 bases). The CDR3 sequence is 13 residues long. V was clipped by 3 bases and J by 9 bases, with 12 bases between them. Germline V lookup: CDR1 LNHDA, CDR2 SQIVND (reference sequence). The CDR3 spells CASSMGGLRPQHF. In DNA form, the CDR3 reads TGTGCCAGTAGTATGGGGGGCTTGAGGCCCCAGCATTTT.

The chain joins TRBV7-2 to TRBJ2-2; D is uncertain. The V gene lost 8 bases and the J gene lost 1 base, with 14 bases spanning the gap. Germline V gene sequence: CDR1 SGHTA, CDR2 FQGNSA. This CDR3 comprises 15 residues. In DNA, the CDR3 is TGTGCCAGCGCGACCGGACCCATGAACACCGGGGAGCTGTTTTTT. This translates into CASATGPMNTGELFF.

About this clone itself: A much larger clone differs from this one at a single base, so this may be a read error. Other DNA sequences in the same sample also yield this CDR3. This chain links TRBV5-1 with TRBJ2-6; no reliable D call. V dropped 4 bases and J dropped 0 bases, with 5 bases sitting between them. The length of the CDR3 is 14 residues. CDR1 and CDR2 from the germline V gene are SGHRS and YFSETQ. The CDR3 spells CASSTYSGANVLTF. DNA of the CDR3: TGCGCCAGCAGCACGTACTCTGGGGCCAACGTCCTGACTTTC.

This chain links TRBV14 with TRBJ2-2; D is undetermined. CDR1 is SGHDN and CDR2 is FVKESK in the germline V gene. V lost 4 bases and J 6 bases, leaving 9 bases between the germline ends. CDR3 size: 13 residues. The CDR3 reads CASSLFGPGELFF. The CDR3, as DNA: TGTGCCAGCAGCCTCTTCGGGCCCGGGGAGCTGTTTTTT.

V gene TRBV30 combines with J gene TRBJ2-3; 16 bases agree with TRBD2. The CDR3 length is 16 residues. Germline V CDR1 and CDR2: GTSNPN, SVGIG (reference sequence). V was pared by 7 bases and J by 0 bases, with 4 bases of the junction left unmatched. The CDR3 region has the DNA TGTGCCTTGGGACTAGCGGGGGGGCCCAGCACAGATACGCAGTATTTT. Its protein is CALGLAGGPSTDTQYF.

This rearrangement joins TRBV7-2 to TRBJ2-2; D remains ambiguous. The CDR3 runs to 14 residues. V lost 2 bases and J lost 1, with 5 bases in between. Germline assignment: CDR1 SGHTA and CDR2 FQGNSA. CDR3 protein: CASSLRQNTGELFF. For the CDR3, the DNA is TGTGCCAGCAGCTTACGGCAGAACACCGGGGAGCTGTTTTTT.

The rearrangement uses TRBV5-1 and TRBJ2-5; D remains ambiguous. The CDR3 is 10 amino acids. With 7 bases removed from V and 6 bases from J, the gap between germline ends came to 7 bases. CDR1 and CDR2 from the germline V gene are SGHRS and YFSETQ. As DNA, the CDR3 is TGCGCCAGCGGGGAACAGACCCAGTACTTC. Translated: CASGEQTQYF.

The chain combines TRBV10-2 with TRBJ1-2, with D perhaps TRBD1 (6 bases). The CDR3 has 14 residues. CDR1 and CDR2 from the germline V gene are WSHSY and SAAADI. The V end was cut by 6 bases, the J end by 3 bases, with 14 bases between. In DNA form, the CDR3 reads TGCGCCAGCAGCCGGGACACCTGGGACTATGGCTACACCTTC. Translation gives CASSRDTWDYGYTF.

The chain joins TRBV19 to TRBJ1-3; unclear D gene. Between the trimmed V and J ends, which lost 3 bases and 4 bases, there was a span of 13 bases. The CDR3 covers 15 residues. Germline V CDR1 and CDR2: LNHDA, SQIVND (reference sequence). CDR3 in amino acids: CASSINIAGGNTIYF. The CDR3 DNA sequence: TGTGCCAGTAGTATTAACATCGCGGGAGGAAACACCATATATTTT.

This sequence joins TRBV7-2 and TRBJ2-5; a weak D match, TRBD2 (6 bases). Trimming left V 2 bases short and J 4 bases short, with 14 bases between. Germline V gives CDR1 SGHTA, CDR2 FQGNSA. This CDR3 spans 15 amino acids. CDR3: CASSLLGGVGETQYF. For the CDR3, the DNA is TGTGCCAGCAGCTTATTAGGCGGGGTTGGAGAGACCCAGTACTTC.

DNA for the CDR3: TGTGCCAGCAGTTCCGAACATACAGATACGCAGTATTTT. Protein product: CASSSEHTDTQYF. This chain connects TRBV6-5 to TRBJ2-3, with D unresolved. V was trimmed by 4 bases and J by 3 bases, leaving 8 bases between them. There are 13 residues in the CDR3. CDR1 and CDR2 (germline): MNHEY, SVGAGI.

This chain connects TRBV30 to TRBJ1-1; D is possibly TRBD1 (5 bases). V was shortened by 1 base and J by 5 bases, with 14 bases between the two germline ends. This CDR3 is 14 amino acids long. The germline gives CDR1 GTSNPN, CDR2 SVGIG (reference sequence). Written as DNA, the CDR3 is TGTGCCTGGAGTGCAGGGTGGGATGGGACTGAAGCTTTCTTT. This gives the protein CAWSAGWDGTEAFF.

The J gene is TRBJ2-5, the V gene TRBV5-1; D is unresolved. V lost 2 bases, J lost 6 bases, and 11 bases lay in between. The CDR3 totals 13 residues. Germline loops: CDR1 SGHRS, CDR2 YFSETQ. CDR3 in DNA: TGCGCCAGCAGCTTCTCAGCTGCCCAGACCCAGTACTTC. Translation: CASSFSAAQTQYF.